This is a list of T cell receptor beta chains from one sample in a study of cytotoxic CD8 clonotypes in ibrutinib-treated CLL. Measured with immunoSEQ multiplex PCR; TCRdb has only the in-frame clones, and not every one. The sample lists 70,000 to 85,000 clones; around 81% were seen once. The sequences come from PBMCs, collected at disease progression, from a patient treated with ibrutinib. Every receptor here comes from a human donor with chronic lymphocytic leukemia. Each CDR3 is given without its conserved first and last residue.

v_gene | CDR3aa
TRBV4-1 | ASSQDSGGGETQY
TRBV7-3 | ASSLSSGEAEKLF
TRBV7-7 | ASSLGRGDTGELF
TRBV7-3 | ASSLTSGRWSEQF
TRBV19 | ASGGQGSGTQY
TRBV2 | ASSAQGGGNQPQH
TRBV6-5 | ASSSSKAAEL
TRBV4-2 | ASSLAAGGYEQY
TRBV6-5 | ASRDRTTNEKLF
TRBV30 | AWSLFGGLF
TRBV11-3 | ASSRGGTGGNEQF
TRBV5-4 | ASSWGTGGLNNEQF
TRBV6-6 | ASTPGQGSEKLF
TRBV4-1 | ASSQVGTELYYGYT
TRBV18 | ASSLLAGGPGEQY
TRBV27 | ASSPTPRGEY
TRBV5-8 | ASSLVRRLALAKNIQY
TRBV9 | ASSSRTGRRETQY
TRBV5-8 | ASSPGILNTGELF
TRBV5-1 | ASSLRGAVQETQY
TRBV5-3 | ARSPLTRRSYEQY
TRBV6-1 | ASSRSNQETQY
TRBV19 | ASSAKEATNEKLF
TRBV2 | ASSASLGTS
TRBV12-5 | ASGLATGGIGELF
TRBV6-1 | ASRATGGYNSPLH
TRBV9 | ASSVADSPGTPLH
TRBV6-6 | ASSYSRGRAAEQY
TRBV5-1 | ASSSVGQDLSEQY
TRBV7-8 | ASSADREQY
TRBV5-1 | ASSLEGQQPQH